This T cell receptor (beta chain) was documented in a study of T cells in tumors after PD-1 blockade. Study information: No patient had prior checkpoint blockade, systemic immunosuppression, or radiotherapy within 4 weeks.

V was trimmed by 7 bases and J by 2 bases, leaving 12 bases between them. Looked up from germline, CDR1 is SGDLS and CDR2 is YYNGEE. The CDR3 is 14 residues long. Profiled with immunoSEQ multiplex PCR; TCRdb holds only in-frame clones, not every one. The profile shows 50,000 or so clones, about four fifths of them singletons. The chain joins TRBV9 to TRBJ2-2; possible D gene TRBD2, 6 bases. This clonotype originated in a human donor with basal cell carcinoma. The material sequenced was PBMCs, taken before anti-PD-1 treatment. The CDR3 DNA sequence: TGTGCCAGCCGCCGGGACTCTAACACCGGGGAGCTGTTTTTT. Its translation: CASRRDSNTGELFF. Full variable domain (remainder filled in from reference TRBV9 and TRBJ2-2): DSGVTQTPKHLITATGQRVTLRCSPRSGDLSVYWYQQSLDQGLQFLIQYYNGEERAKGNILERFSAQQFPDLHSELNLSSLELGDSALYFCASRRDSNTGELFFGEGSRLTVL.